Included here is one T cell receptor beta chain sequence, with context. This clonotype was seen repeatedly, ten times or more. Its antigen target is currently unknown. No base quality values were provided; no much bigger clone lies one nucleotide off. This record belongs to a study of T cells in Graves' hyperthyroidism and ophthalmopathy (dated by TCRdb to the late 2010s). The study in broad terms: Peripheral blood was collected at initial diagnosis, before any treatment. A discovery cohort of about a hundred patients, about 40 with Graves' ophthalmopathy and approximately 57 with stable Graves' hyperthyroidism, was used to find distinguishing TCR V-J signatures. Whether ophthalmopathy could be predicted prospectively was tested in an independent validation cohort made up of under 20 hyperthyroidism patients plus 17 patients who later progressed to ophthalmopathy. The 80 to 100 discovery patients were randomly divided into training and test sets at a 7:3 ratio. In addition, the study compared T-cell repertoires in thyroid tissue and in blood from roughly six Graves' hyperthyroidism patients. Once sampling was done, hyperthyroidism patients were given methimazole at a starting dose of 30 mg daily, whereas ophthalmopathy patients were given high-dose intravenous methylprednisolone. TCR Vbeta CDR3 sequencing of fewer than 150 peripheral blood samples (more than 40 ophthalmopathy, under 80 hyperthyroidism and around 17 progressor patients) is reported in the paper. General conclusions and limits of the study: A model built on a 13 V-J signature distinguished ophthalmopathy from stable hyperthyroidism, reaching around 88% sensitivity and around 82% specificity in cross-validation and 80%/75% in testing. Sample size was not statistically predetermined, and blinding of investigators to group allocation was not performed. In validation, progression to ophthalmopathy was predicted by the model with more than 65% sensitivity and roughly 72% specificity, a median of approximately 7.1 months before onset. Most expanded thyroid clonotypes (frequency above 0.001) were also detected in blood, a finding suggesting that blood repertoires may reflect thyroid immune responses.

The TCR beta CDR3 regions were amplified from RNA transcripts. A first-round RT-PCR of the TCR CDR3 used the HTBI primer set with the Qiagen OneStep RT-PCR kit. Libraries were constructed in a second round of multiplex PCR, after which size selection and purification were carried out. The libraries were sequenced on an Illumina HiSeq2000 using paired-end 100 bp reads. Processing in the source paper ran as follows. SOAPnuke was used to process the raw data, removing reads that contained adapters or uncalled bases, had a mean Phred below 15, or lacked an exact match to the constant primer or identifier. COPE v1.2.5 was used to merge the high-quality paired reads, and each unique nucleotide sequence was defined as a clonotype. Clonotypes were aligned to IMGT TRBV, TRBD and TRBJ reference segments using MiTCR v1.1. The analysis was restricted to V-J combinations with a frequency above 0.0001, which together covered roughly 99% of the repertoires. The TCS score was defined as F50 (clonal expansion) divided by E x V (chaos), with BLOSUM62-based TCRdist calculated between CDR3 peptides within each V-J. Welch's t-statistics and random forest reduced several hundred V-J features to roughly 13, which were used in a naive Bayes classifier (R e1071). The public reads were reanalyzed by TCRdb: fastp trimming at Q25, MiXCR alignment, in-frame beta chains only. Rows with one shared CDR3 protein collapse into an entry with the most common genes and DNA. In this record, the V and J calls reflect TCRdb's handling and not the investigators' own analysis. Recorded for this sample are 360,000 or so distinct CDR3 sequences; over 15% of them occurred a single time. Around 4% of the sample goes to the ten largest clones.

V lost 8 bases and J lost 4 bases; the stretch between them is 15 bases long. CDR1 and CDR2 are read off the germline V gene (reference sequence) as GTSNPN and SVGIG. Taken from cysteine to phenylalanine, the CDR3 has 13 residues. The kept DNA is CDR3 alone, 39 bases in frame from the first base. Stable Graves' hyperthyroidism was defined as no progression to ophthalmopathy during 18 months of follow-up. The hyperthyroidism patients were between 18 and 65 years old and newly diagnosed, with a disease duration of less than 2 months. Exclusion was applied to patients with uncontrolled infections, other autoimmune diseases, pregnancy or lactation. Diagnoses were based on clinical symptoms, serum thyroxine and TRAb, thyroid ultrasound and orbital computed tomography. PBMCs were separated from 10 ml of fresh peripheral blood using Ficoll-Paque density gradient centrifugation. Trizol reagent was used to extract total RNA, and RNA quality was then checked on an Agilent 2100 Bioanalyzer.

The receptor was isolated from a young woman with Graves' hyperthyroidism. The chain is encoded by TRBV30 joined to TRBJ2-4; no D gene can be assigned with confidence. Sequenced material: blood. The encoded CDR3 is CAGSAATKNIQYF. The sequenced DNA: TGTGCCGGCTCGGCTGCGACAAAAAACATTCAGTACTTC.